The rows below give T cell receptor beta chains drawn from one sample of a study of blood T cell repertoires in COVID-19. The table came from immunoSEQ multiplex PCR; TCRdb's copy has only in-frame clones and leaves some out. The data contain 130,000 or so clones, 88% of them singletons. The sequenced material came from peripheral blood. Every receptor here comes from a human donor in a cohort sampled during active COVID-19. Each CDR3 is given with its conserved first and last residue. A D gene is named only where the DNA matches it firmly. Part of the rows lack a size; the others show once, few, many or a class for expanded clones.

D	V	size	J	CDR3	DNA
.	TRBV12-3/TRBV12-4	.	TRBJ1-1	CASSPVGFTEAFF	TGTGCCAGCAGCCCCGTCGGTTTCACTGAAGCTTTCTTT
TRBD2	TRBV3-1/TRBV3-2	once	TRBJ2-6	CASSPISGGRSGANVLTF	TGTGCCAGCAGCCCCATTAGCGGGGGGAGGTCTGGGGCCAACGTCCTGACTTTC
.	TRBV6-5	.	TRBJ1-2	CASRTGDNYGYTF	TGTGCCTCGAGGACTGGCGATAACTATGGCTACACCTTC
TRBD1	TRBV19	.	TRBJ1-6	CASSIAGTGTTPLHF	TGTGCCAGTAGTATAGCCGGGACAGGCACCACACCCCTCCACTTT
TRBD1	TRBV5-8	.	TRBJ2-3	CASSPGTGDEYF	TGTGCCAGCAGCCCCGGGACAGGGGATGAGTATTTT
.	TRBV5-6	.	TRBJ2-3	CASSLYRVTSTDTQYF	TGTGCCAGCAGCTTATACAGGGTAACTAGCACAGATACGCAGTATTTT
TRBD1	TRBV15	.	TRBJ2-6	CATSRGDRHLSGANVLTF	TGTGCCACCAGCAGAGGGGACAGGCATCTCTCTGGGGCCAACGTCCTGACTTTC
.	TRBV30	.	TRBJ1-1	CAWRRGGVWTEAFF	TGTGCCTGGAGGAGAGGGGGGGTTTGGACTGAAGCTTTCTTT
TRBD2	TRBV28	.	TRBJ2-7	CASSLGGSRFSYEQYF	TGTGCCAGCAGTTTGGGGGGGTCTAGATTCTCCTACGAGCAGTACTTC
.	TRBV6-6	.	TRBJ1-5	CASSPTRQIYSNQPQHF	TGTGCCAGCAGTCCTACCCGACAGATATATAGCAATCAGCCCCAGCATTTT
.	TRBV4-2	.	TRBJ1-5	CASSQDRSNQPQHF	TGTGCCAGCAGCCAAGATCGTAGCAATCAGCCCCAGCATTTT
TRBD1	TRBV27	.	TRBJ1-2	CASSSGTGGYGYTF	TGTGCCAGCAGTTCAGGGACAGGGGGCTATGGCTACACCTTC
.	TRBV9	.	TRBJ2-7	CASSVGSGVYEQYF	TGTGCCAGCAGCGTAGGATCGGGGGTCTACGAGCAGTACTTC
.	TRBV27	.	TRBJ2-3	CASSLYGGRITDTQYF	TGTGCCAGCAGTTTATACGGGGGGCGGATCACAGATACGCAGTATTTT
.	TRBV4-1	.	TRBJ2-7	CASSQSTGPGSSYEQYF	TGCGCCAGCAGCCAATCGACAGGCCCAGGGAGCTCCTACGAGCAGTACTTC
TRBD1	TRBV10-3	.	TRBJ1-4	CAISEGTENEKLFF	TGTGCCATCAGTGAGGGGACAGAAAATGAAAAACTGTTTTTT
TRBD1	TRBV4-1	.	TRBJ2-7	CASSQDPTGSYEQYF	TGCGCCAGCAGCCAAGATCCGACAGGGAGTTACGAGCAGTACTTC
.	TRBV20-1	.	TRBJ2-5	CSASRQAQETQYF	TGCAGTGCTAGTAGACAGGCCCAGGAGACCCAGTACTTC
TRBD2	TRBV27	once	TRBJ2-7	CASSLLPGGSYEQYF	TGTGCCAGCAGTTTATTGCCGGGAGGAAGCTACGAGCAGTACTTC
TRBD1	TRBV7-9	.	TRBJ1-2	CASSRQGLYGYTF	TGTGCCAGCAGTCGACAGGGGCTCTATGGCTACACCTTC
.	TRBV5-5	.	TRBJ2-7	CASSFSGAEPAYEQYF	TGTGCCAGCAGCTTTTCTGGGGCCGAACCTGCCTACGAGCAGTACTTC
.	TRBV5-4	.	TRBJ1-1	CASSLLNTEAFF	TGTGCCAGCAGCTTACTCAACACTGAAGCTTTCTTT
TRBD1	TRBV6-5	.	TRBJ1-1	CASRRDRNTEAFF	TGTGCCAGCAGGAGGGACAGAAACACTGAAGCTTTCTTT
.	TRBV2	.	TRBJ2-7	CASERTAAYEQYF	TGTGCCTCCGAGCGGACAGCGGCCTACGAGCAGTACTTC
TRBD1	TRBV24-1	.	TRBJ2-2	CATSTPGQGATGELFF	TGTGCCACCAGTACTCCGGGACAGGGGGCCACCGGGGAGCTGTTTTTT
TRBD2	TRBV6-6	.	TRBJ2-3	CASTRGGAGADTQYF	TGTGCCAGCACTCGCGGGGGGGCAGGCGCAGATACGCAGTATTTT
.	TRBV20-1	.	TRBJ2-2	CSASRSGLTGELFF	TGCAGTGCTAGTAGGTCGGGGTTGACCGGGGAGCTGTTTTTT